This T cell receptor (beta chain) was sequenced in a study of shared clonotypes between healthy human individuals. Findings of the study overall: Compared with clonotypes that all four donors shared, non-shared clonotypes had lower generation probabilities.

Each cell subset's genomic DNA was divided evenly among several immunoSEQ plates. Under the authors' procedure: ImmunoSEQ junction-only sequences lacked quality scores, so their filtering differed. Clones were read by immunoSEQ multiplex PCR, and TCRdb kept only the in-frame ones, dropping some. The V and J calls and clone size come from that table; D and trimming were worked out from the DNA. The table has some 2.1 million clones, 85% to 95% seen once. This clone occurred once. Its antigen is not identified. Cells designated naive CD8 were CD45RO-negative and were positively selected for CCR7, with terminally differentiated effector memory CD45RA+ cells excluded. The CDR3 loop spans 13 amino acids. Germline CDR1 LNHDA, CDR2 SQIVND (reference sequence). V was trimmed by 1 base and J by 5 bases, leaving 8 bases between them.

The chain uses TRBV19 and TRBJ1-1; D gene unclear. The source material was naive CD8+ T cells from PBMCs. The origin of this receptor is a young man in good health. Some clones in this sample may be carry-over from other donors' samples. CDR3 amino acids: CASSIGGETEAFF. The CDR3 DNA is TGTGCCAGTAGTATAGGCGGGGAAACTGAAGCTTTCTTT.